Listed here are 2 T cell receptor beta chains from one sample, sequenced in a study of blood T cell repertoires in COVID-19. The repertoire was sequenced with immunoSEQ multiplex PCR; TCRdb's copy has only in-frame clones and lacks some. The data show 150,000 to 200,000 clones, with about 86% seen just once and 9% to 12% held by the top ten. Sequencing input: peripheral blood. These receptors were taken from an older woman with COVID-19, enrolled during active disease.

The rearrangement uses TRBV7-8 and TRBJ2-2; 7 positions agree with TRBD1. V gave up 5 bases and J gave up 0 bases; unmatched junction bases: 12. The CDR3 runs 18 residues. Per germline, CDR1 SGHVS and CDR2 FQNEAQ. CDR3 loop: CASSTRDRSFPNTGELFF. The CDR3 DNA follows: TGTGCCAGCAGCACCCGGGACAGAAGTTTTCCGAACACCGGGGAGCTGTTTTTT.

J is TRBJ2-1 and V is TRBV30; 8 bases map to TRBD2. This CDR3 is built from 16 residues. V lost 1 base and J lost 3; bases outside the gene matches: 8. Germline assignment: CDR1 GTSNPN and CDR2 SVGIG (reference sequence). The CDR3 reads CAWSETRGAGYNEQFF. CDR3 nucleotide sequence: TGTGCCTGGAGTGAAACGCGGGGGGCCGGCTACAATGAGCAGTTCTTC.